The entry below gives a single T cell receptor (beta chain) sequence along with its context. Its antigen is undetermined. This entry comes from a study of cytomegalovirus exposure and HLA in healthy donors. All donors participated as healthy donors of bone marrow. Study results and limitations: Earlier results showed most TCR beta V segments being productive about 87% or about 30% of the time. A later analysis reportedly found fewer N-insertions in an Asian-associated ancestry cluster than the approximately 670-donor mean.

Primers: 60 Vbeta forward and 13 Jbeta reverse. Authors' processing steps: The count from a later analysis was 79 million or so unique TCR beta chains, some 12 million of them shared. The data were produced by immunoSEQ multiplex PCR, yet TCRdb's version contains in-frame clones alone and is incomplete. V, J and clone size were drawn from that table, and D and trimming were deduced from the DNA. The profile shows 180,000 or so clones, approximately 80% of them singletons. The CDR3 runs to 15 residues. Sequencing was carried out using PBMCs. This clonotype was obtained from a woman younger than 30 in good health and CMV-seronegative. The rearrangement uses TRBV21-1 and TRBJ2-3; the table gives TRBD1 as D, unverified against the DNA. TRBV21-1 is a documented pseudogene. As DNA, the CDR3 is TGTGCCAGCAGAAGGTGGGGGCTTAGAACAGATACGCAGTATTTT. Residues: CASRRWGLRTDTQYF.